These T cell receptor beta chains were read from a single sample in a study of blood T cell repertoires in COVID-19. Generated by immunoSEQ multiplex PCR, the TCRdb table keeps only in-frame clones and is missing some. The sample consists of approximately 71,000 clones, 82% of them appearing once. Sequenced: peripheral blood. The receptors were gathered from a woman of 80 years or more with acute or convalescent COVID-19. Each CDR3 is given with its conserved first and last residue. D genes are given only for firm matches. Size is omitted from some rows. Given values are once, few, many or a class for expanded clones.

D gene	V gene	J gene	clone size	CDR3 protein	CDR3 DNA
TRBD2	TRBV9	TRBJ2-7	NA	CASSLIGSGSPYEQYF	TGTGCCAGCAGCTTAATTGGTAGCGGGAGTCCCTACGAGCAGTACTTC
TRBD2	TRBV9	TRBJ2-1	once	CASQRELAGNNEQFF	TGTGCCAGCCAGCGCGAGCTAGCGGGGAACAATGAGCAGTTCTTC
TRBD1	TRBV6-2/TRBV6-3	TRBJ2-7	NA	CASSTRDSFTYEQYF	TGTGCCAGCAGTACTCGGGACAGTTTTACCTACGAGCAGTACTTC
NA	TRBV4-2	TRBJ2-1	few	CASTQAEYNEQFF	TGTGCCAGCACCCAGGCAGAATACAATGAGCAGTTCTTC
TRBD2	TRBV5-4	TRBJ2-7	NA	CASSLPGLAGNYEQYF	TGTGCCAGCAGCTTACCGGGACTAGCGGGGAACTACGAGCAGTACTTC
TRBD2	TRBV5-1	TRBJ2-5	NA	CASSLAVASGRGYQETQYF	TGCGCCAGCAGCTTGGCCGTCGCTAGCGGGAGGGGATACCAAGAGACCCAGTACTTC
NA	TRBV7-9	TRBJ1-3	NA	CASSFNAGVNTIYF	TGTGCCAGCAGCTTCAACGCGGGCGTAAACACCATATATTTT
NA	TRBV9	TRBJ2-3	NA	CASSVAPRSPDTQYF	TGTGCCAGCAGCGTAGCCCCCCGTTCCCCAGATACGCAGTATTTT
NA	TRBV19	TRBJ1-1	NA	CASSSHQENTEAFF	TGTGCCAGTAGTTCCCATCAGGAAAACACTGAAGCTTTCTTT
TRBD1	TRBV7-8	TRBJ2-5	NA	CASSLARGLVQETQYF	TGTGCCAGCAGCTTAGCTAGGGGGCTTGTCCAAGAGACCCAGTACTTC
TRBD1	TRBV2	TRBJ1-1	NA	CASSESGTGIWNTEAFF	TGTGCCAGCAGTGAATCCGGGACAGGGATATGGAACACTGAAGCTTTCTTT
NA	TRBV28	TRBJ1-1	NA	CASVSTGSVNTEAFF	TGTGCCAGCGTCTCGACAGGCTCCGTGAACACTGAAGCTTTCTTT
TRBD2	TRBV28	TRBJ2-5	NA	CASSLRWEGQETQYF	TGTGCCAGCAGTTTAAGGTGGGAGGGCCAAGAGACCCAGTACTTC
TRBD2	TRBV11-2	TRBJ2-1	NA	CASSLVGEGLHNEQFF	TGTGCCAGCAGCTTAGTGGGGGAGGGCCTCCACAATGAGCAGTTCTTC
TRBD2	TRBV6-6	TRBJ2-1	NA	CASSYSLLAGPEEQFF	TGTGCCAGCAGTTACTCGCTCCTAGCGGGACCAGAAGAGCAGTTCTTC
NA	TRBV5-1	TRBJ2-5	NA	CASSLGLGGETQYF	TGCGCCAGCAGCTTGGGGTTAGGCGGAGAGACCCAGTACTTC
TRBD2	TRBV28	TRBJ2-1	NA	CASRQLLGLAGQNEQFF	TGTGCCAGCAGACAATTACTGGGACTAGCGGGACAGAATGAGCAGTTCTTC
TRBD2	TRBV19	TRBJ2-1	NA	CASRTGGDSYNEQFF	TGTGCCAGTAGAACGGGAGGAGACTCCTACAATGAGCAGTTCTTC
NA	TRBV5-1	TRBJ1-1	NA	CASIDTGPMNTEAFF	TGCGCCAGCATCGATACAGGGCCTATGAACACTGAAGCTTTCTTT
NA	TRBV3-1/TRBV3-2	TRBJ2-1	once	CASSHSGNEQFF	TGTGCCAGCAGCCATTCGGGGAATGAGCAGTTCTTC
NA	TRBV5-1	TRBJ2-1	NA	CASSFNRDTLSLGQFF	TGCGCCAGCAGCTTTAACCGGGACACCCTAAGTTTGGGGCAGTTCTTC
TRBD1	TRBV28	TRBJ2-7	NA	CASSLDRDSHEQYF	TGTGCCAGCAGTTTGGACAGGGATTCGCACGAGCAGTACTTC
NA	TRBV5-4	TRBJ1-2	NA	CASTLRGGSNYGYTF	TGTGCCAGCACCCTCCGGGGGGGATCTAACTATGGCTACACCTTC
TRBD1	TRBV7-9	TRBJ1-5	NA	CASSLGSGTGTNQPQHF	TGTGCCAGCAGCTTAGGCTCCGGGACAGGGACCAATCAGCCCCAGCATTTT
NA	TRBV28	TRBJ2-7	NA	CASSLGSSSYEQYF	TGTGCCAGCAGTTTAGGGTCTAGCTCCTACGAGCAGTACTTC
NA	TRBV6-6	TRBJ1-4	NA	CASISRGEGYEKLFF	TGTGCCAGCATCTCGCGGGGCGAAGGGTATGAAAAACTGTTTTTT
NA	TRBV28	TRBJ2-3	NA	CASSSTDTQYF	TGTGCCAGCAGTTCGACAGATACGCAGTATTTT
TRBD1	TRBV2	TRBJ1-4	NA	CASSEQGAQNNEKLFF	TGTGCCAGCAGTGAGCAGGGGGCGCAGAATAATGAAAAACTGTTTTTT
NA	TRBV30	TRBJ1-5	NA	CAWSTGGGPQHF	TGTGCCTGGAGTACCGGGGGAGGGCCCCAGCATTTT
NA	TRBV10-3	TRBJ2-7	NA	CAISEPHRNSAYEQYF	TGTGCCATCAGTGAGCCCCACAGAAACTCCGCCTACGAGCAGTACTTC
NA	TRBV7-9	TRBJ1-1	many	CASSSPRRGSKNTEAFF	TGTGCCAGCAGCTCCCCCCGCAGGGGCTCCAAGAACACTGAAGCTTTCTTT
TRBD1	TRBV5-8	TRBJ1-2	NA	CASSSVLGQGAVGGYGYTF	TGTGCCAGCAGCAGCGTTCTGGGACAGGGGGCCGTAGGTGGCTATGGCTACACCTTC
NA	TRBV29-1	TRBJ1-3	NA	CSVPGPQGNTIYF	TGCAGCGTTCCCGGGCCTCAGGGGAACACCATATATTTT
NA	TRBV5-4	TRBJ2-7	NA	CASSPGGGVPYEQYF	TGTGCCAGCAGCCCCGGAGGTGGCGTCCCCTACGAGCAGTACTTC